Listed here are 25 T cell receptor beta chains from one sample, sequenced in a study of tumor-infiltrating lymphocytes in primary liver carcinoma. The researchers obtained blood RNA from unsorted whole blood and also extracted germline DNA. Total RNA (approximately 500 ng) served as template for TCR beta cDNA synthesis primed by a constant-region primer. A slightly modified ARM-PCR protocol with three nested multiplex PCR rounds produced these TCR beta libraries. Researchers ran the first two PCR rounds for roughly 10 cycles each with TRBV1-TRBV30 forward primers and a C-beta reverse primer. TCRdb recomputed calls from the multiplex PCR reads with MiXCR, one row per CDR3 protein. This sample yields 150,000 to 200,000 distinct CDR3 sequences, of which less than 65% are seen a single time; around three quarters belongs to the top ten. Sequences were obtained from peripheral blood. The receptor source for this set is a man aged 35-49 years with primary liver carcinoma and hepatitis B virus infection.

This clonotype was counted at least ten times. The chain is built from TRBV11-2 and TRBJ2-7; TRBD2 matches at 8 bases. With V trimmed by 1 base and J by 2 bases, 4 bases remained unmatched. From germline, CDR1 is SGHAT and CDR2 FQNNGV. CDR3 size: 15 residues. This CDR3 reads CASSLVRGRTYEQYF. CDR3 coding DNA: TGTGCCAGCAGCTTAGTACGCGGGAGGACCTACGAGCAGTACTTC.

As for this clonotype: Its ends do not fully match the called genes, so a read error is possible. The chain employs TRBV12-3 or TRBV12-4 and TRBJ1-5; D perhaps matches TRBD1 (5 bases). The CDR3 is 12 residues long. Here the CDR3 reads CTSRDGGQPQHF. The CDR3 DNA reads TGTACCAGCAGGGACGGTGGACAGCCCCAGCATTTT.

The chain couples TRBV12-3 or TRBV12-4 to TRBJ2-7; 8 positions match TRBD1. The CDR3 is made up of 14 amino acids. V trimming: 7 bases; J trimming: 4 bases; junction bases outside the gene matches: 9. CDR3: CASTVGQGEYEQYF. The CDR3 DNA sequence: TGTGCCAGCACCGTCGGACAGGGAGAATACGAGCAGTACTTC.

V gene TRBV6-1 combines with J gene TRBJ2-7, with no clear D. V was pared by 7 bases and J by 6 bases, with 16 bases between. CDR3 size: 13 residues. The germline CDR1 and CDR2 sequences are MNHNS and SASEGT. The CDR3 DNA sequence: TGTGCCAGCAATCCCTCGGCGGTGACCGAGCAGTACTTC. It codes for CASNPSAVTEQYF.

This clonotype was counted many times. J is TRBJ1-1 and V is TRBV29-1; unclear D gene. Germline lookup yields CDR1 SQVTM and CDR2 ANQGSEA. Trimming cost V 4 bases and J 1 base, with 10 bases left between them. The CDR3 runs 13 residues. The CDR3 region has the DNA TGCAGCGTTGGAAAGGGAACGAACACTGAAGCTTTCTTT. Its protein is CSVGKGTNTEAFF.

The CDR3 protein is CASSYMGGDNSPLHF. The DNA of the CDR3 is TGTGCCAGCAGTTACATGGGGGGGGATAATTCACCCCTCCACTTT. The chain carries TRBV6-6 and TRBJ1-6; maybe TRBD1 (5 bases). CDR1 and CDR2 from the germline V gene are MNHNY and SVGAGI (reference sequence). V lost 2 bases, J lost 5 bases, and 10 bases lay in between. The CDR3 extends over 15 amino acids.

As for this clonotype: Given a much more abundant clone one base away, this may be a read error. The chain joins TRBV14 to TRBJ2-7; 8 bases fit TRBD2. Trimming at V came to 0 bases and at J to 5 bases, leaving 12 bases not matched to a gene. CDR1 and CDR2 from the germline V gene are SGHDN and FVKESK. CDR3 size: 17 residues. CDR3 loop: CASSQDGPLAGGHEQYF. The CDR3 coding sequence is TGTGCCAGCAGCCAAGATGGTCCCCTTGCGGGAGGACACGAGCAGTACTTC.

This clonotype came up many times. The chain combines TRBV29-1 with TRBJ1-2; D is unclear. The CDR3 extends over 11 amino acids. Germline lookup yields CDR1 SQVTM and CDR2 ANQGSEA. Trimming shortened V by 4 bases and J by 7 bases, and 10 bases separated the two germline ends. CDR3 DNA: TGCAGCGTTGGGAGTAGAAGTGGCTACACCTTC. Translating it yields CSVGSRSGYTF.

The rearrangement links TRBV5-1 to TRBJ2-7, with a possible D match to TRBD2 (5 bases). Trimming cost V 0 bases and J 6 bases, with 16 bases left between them. The germline gives CDR1 SGHRS, CDR2 YFSETQ. This CDR3 has 15 residues. In DNA, the CDR3 is TGCGCCAGCAGCTTGGATGGCGGGTTAGTAGCCGAGCAGTACTTC. As protein: CASSLDGGLVAEQYF.

Worth noting for this clonotype: One junction end disagrees with the germline gene, perhaps due to a read error. The V gene is TRBV12-3 or TRBV12-4, the J gene TRBJ2-3; 8 bases are a match to TRBD2. This CDR3 is built from 14 residues. The CDR3 nucleotides are TGTGCCAGCAAGCAACGGGAGGGCACAAATACGCAGTATTTT. Encoded protein: CASKQREGTNTQYF.

This clonotype was seen only a few times. The rearrangement joins TRBV5-5 to TRBJ1-1; maybe TRBD1 (6 bases). V lost 0 bases and J lost 1, with 10 bases in between. CDR1 and CDR2 from the germline V gene are SGHKS and YYEKEE (reference sequence). The CDR3 runs to 15 residues. Here the CDR3 reads CASSLEGGTNTEAFF. The CDR3, as DNA: TGTGCCAGCAGCTTGGAAGGGGGGACGAACACTGAAGCTTTCTTT. Filled out from reference TRBV5-5 and TRBJ1-1, the complete variable domain reads DAGVTQSPTHLIKTRGQQVTLRCSPISGHKSVSWYQQVLGQGPQFIFQYYEKEERGRGNFPDRFSARQFPNYSSELNVNALLLGDSALYLCASSLEGGTNTEAFFGQGTRLTVV.

Of note for this clonotype: Sequence at one end of the junction differs from germline and may be a read error. The genes are TRBV4-1 and TRBJ2-7; 11 bases match TRBD2. Germline V gene data show CDR1 as MGHRA and CDR2 as YSYEKL. The CDR3 totals 16 residues. CDR3 nucleotides: TGCCCCAGCAGCCATAAGGGACTAGCGGCTTCCTACGAGCAGTACTTC. Translating it yields CPSSHKGLAASYEQYF.

To note about this clonotype: With a much larger clone just one base away, this may be a read error. The chain is built from TRBV11-3 and TRBJ2-7, with D unclear. Germline V gene lookup returns CDR1 SGHNT and CDR2 YENEEA. V shed 5 bases and J shed 2 bases, with 10 bases lying between them. The CDR3 extends over 13 amino acids. The CDR3 protein is CASSLPLAYEQYF. The DNA of the CDR3 is TGTGCCAGCAGCCTCCCTTTGGCCTACGAGCAGTACTTC.

The chain combines TRBV25-1 with TRBJ2-7, with TRBD2 as a possible D gene (6 bases). This CDR3 region has 13 residues. V was clipped by 2 bases and J by 6 bases, with 11 bases between them. Germline V gene data show CDR1 as MGHDK and CDR2 as SYGVNS. Written as DNA, the CDR3 is TGTGCCAGCAGTGAACACCCGCGGGGCGAGCAGTACTTC. This codes for CASSEHPRGEQYF.

Comments on this clonotype: Given a much more abundant clone one base away, this may be a read error. This sequence joins TRBV14 and TRBJ2-3; the D gene is possibly TRBD2 (6 bases). Trimming stripped 0 bases from V and 4 bases from J, with 11 bases between. The germline CDR1 and CDR2 sequences are SGHDN and FVKESK. This CDR3 spans 15 amino acids. CDR3 sequence reads: CASSQDYGSSDTQYF. The CDR3 DNA follows: TGTGCCAGCAGCCAAGATTACGGGAGTTCAGATACGCAGTATTTT.

This clonotype came up a few times. The rearrangement joins TRBV7-9 to TRBJ2-5; TRBD1 or TRBD2 may be the D gene (6 bases each). CDR1 is SEHNR and CDR2 is FQNEAQ in the germline V gene (reference sequence). V was pared by 0 bases and J by 6 bases, with 11 bases between. The CDR3 is 14 amino acids. The CDR3 loop is CASSLAGGRQTQYF. CDR3 sequence (DNA): TGTGCCAGCAGCTTAGCCGGGGGCCGGCAGACCCAGTACTTC.

This clonotype was found once. V gene TRBV28 combines with J gene TRBJ2-5; D is perhaps TRBD1 (6 bases). The germline V gene has CDR1 MDHEN and CDR2 SYDVKM. The CDR3 totals 15 residues. Trimming took off 6 bases at V and 2 bases at J, with 16 bases between the two ends. The CDR3 loop reads CASSPGTQLQETQYF. The CDR3 DNA reads as TGTGCCAGCAGCCCCGGGACACAGCTTCAAGAGACCCAGTACTTC.

As regards this clonotype: A junction boundary mismatches the germline segment, possibly from a read error. The CDR3 nucleotides read TGTGCTAGCAGCTTAATGGGATACACCCAGTACTTC. Translating gives CASSLMGYTQYF. This chain connects TRBV11-2 to TRBJ2-5; D is uncertain. This CDR3 region has 12 residues. Germline V gene sequence: CDR1 SGHAT, CDR2 FQNNGV.

This clonotype appeared many times. This rearrangement joins TRBV28 to TRBJ2-4; D gene unclear. The CDR3 is 16 residues long. Between the trimmed V and J ends, which lost 2 bases and 0 bases, there was a span of 11 bases. CDR1 MDHEN and CDR2 SYDVKM come from the germline V gene. The CDR3 is CASSLASGLAKNIQYF. CDR3 nucleotide sequence: TGTGCCAGCAGTTTAGCTTCCGGGCTAGCCAAAAACATTCAGTACTTC.

The chain has TRBV6-5 and TRBJ2-2; TRBD2 matches at 7 bases. Germline-derived CDR1 and CDR2 are MNHEY and SVGAGI. The CDR3 is 15 residues long. V lost 0 bases, J lost 3 bases, and 1 base stayed unmatched. The CDR3 reads CASSYSGGYTGELFF. For the CDR3, the DNA is TGTGCCAGCAGTTACTCGGGAGGGTACACCGGGGAGCTGTTTTTT.

The V call is TRBV6-1, the J call TRBJ2-1; the match to TRBD2 covers 11 bases. Losses at the gene ends were 7 bases for V and 7 bases for J; bases not matched to a gene: 18. CDR1 is MNHNS, CDR2 SASEGT, per germline. This CDR3 comprises 18 residues. The CDR3 sequence is CASTSQARLAGFSNEQFF. The CDR3 DNA sequence: TGTGCCAGCACTTCCCAAGCTCGACTAGCGGGATTCTCTAATGAGCAGTTCTTC.

A word on this clonotype: With a much larger clone just one base away, this may be a read error. As DNA, the CDR3 is TGCAGCCTTGAAGACACTGGACAGGCGTCCTACGAGCAGTACTTC. It is translated as CSLEDTGQASYEQYF. The J gene is TRBJ2-7, the V gene TRBV29-1; 7 bases are shared with TRBD1. Per the germline V gene, CDR1 is SQVTM and CDR2 is ANQGSEA. The CDR3 is 15 residues long.

This clonotype came up a few times. The V call is TRBV6-5, the J call TRBJ2-5, with D perhaps matching TRBD2 (6 bases). The CDR3 is 16 amino acids. The V and J ends lost 4 bases and 5 bases respectively, with 20 bases between them. Germline assignment: CDR1 MNHEY and CDR2 SVGAGI. The CDR3 reads CASSSNRDSGAETQYF. The CDR3 DNA reads TGTGCCAGCAGTTCCAACCGGGACTCTGGGGCGGAGACCCAGTACTTC.

As to this clonotype: This sequence may be a read error, since a much larger clone differs from it by one base. V gene TRBV11-3 combines with J gene TRBJ2-2, with 10 bases fitting TRBD1. The germline CDR1 and CDR2 sequences are SGHNT and YENEEA. CDR3 length: 15 residues. For the CDR3, the DNA is TGTGCCAGCAGCTCGGGACAGGGGAACACCGGGAAGCTGTTTTTT. This gives the protein CASSSGQGNTGKLFF.

The chain carries TRBV7-9 and TRBJ2-7; D ambiguous. Trimming pared 9 bases from V and 4 bases from J, leaving 19 bases between. This CDR3 has 14 amino acids. CDR1 and CDR2 from the germline V gene are SEHNR and FQNEAQ (reference sequence). In DNA form, the CDR3 reads TGTGCCAGGAGCATCTCAACGGCCAAATACGAGCAGTACTTC. It codes for CARSISTAKYEQYF. Based on the CDR3 plus reference TRBV7-9 and TRBJ2-7, the full variable domain is DTGVSQNPRHKITKRGQNVTFRCDPISEHNRLYWYRQTLGQGPEFLTYFQNEAQLEKSRLLSDRFSAERPKGSFSTLEIQRTEQGDSAMYLCARSISTAKYEQYFGPGTRLTVT.